This T cell receptor beta chain was captured in a study of blood T cell repertoires in COVID-19. Repertoires were generated with immunoSEQ multiplex PCR, while TCRdb's copy carries only in-frame clones and drops some. Of some 60,000 clones listed, roughly 86% are singletons. This TCR derives from a human donor with active COVID-19. The donor label of this sample is uncertain. Sequenced: peripheral blood.

The CDR3 here is CSVGSGEDGPQHF. Written as DNA, the CDR3 is TGCAGCGTTGGATCGGGAGAGGATGGGCCCCAGCATTTT. The chain couples TRBV29-1 to TRBJ1-5; no clear D. The germline V and J ends were trimmed by 4 bases and 9 bases, with 16 bases remaining between them. The CDR3 runs 13 residues. Germline V gene lookup returns CDR1 SQVTM and CDR2 ANQGSEA.